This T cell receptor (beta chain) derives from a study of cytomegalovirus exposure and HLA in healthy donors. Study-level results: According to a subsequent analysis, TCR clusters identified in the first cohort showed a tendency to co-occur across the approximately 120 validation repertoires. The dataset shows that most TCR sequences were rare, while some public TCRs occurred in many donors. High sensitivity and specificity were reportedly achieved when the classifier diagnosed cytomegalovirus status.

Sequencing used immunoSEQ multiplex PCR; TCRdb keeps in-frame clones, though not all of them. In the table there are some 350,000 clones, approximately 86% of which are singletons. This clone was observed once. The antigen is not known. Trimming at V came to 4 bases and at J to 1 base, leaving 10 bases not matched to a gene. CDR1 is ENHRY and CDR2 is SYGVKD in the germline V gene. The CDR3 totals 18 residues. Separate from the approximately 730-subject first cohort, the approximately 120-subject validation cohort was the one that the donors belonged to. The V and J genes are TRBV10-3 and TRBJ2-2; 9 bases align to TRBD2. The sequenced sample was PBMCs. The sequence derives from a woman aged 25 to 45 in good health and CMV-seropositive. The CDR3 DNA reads TGTGCCATCAGTGCCTATGCGGCTAGCGGGGTGAACACCGGGGAGCTGTTTTTT. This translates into CAISAYAASGVNTGELFF.